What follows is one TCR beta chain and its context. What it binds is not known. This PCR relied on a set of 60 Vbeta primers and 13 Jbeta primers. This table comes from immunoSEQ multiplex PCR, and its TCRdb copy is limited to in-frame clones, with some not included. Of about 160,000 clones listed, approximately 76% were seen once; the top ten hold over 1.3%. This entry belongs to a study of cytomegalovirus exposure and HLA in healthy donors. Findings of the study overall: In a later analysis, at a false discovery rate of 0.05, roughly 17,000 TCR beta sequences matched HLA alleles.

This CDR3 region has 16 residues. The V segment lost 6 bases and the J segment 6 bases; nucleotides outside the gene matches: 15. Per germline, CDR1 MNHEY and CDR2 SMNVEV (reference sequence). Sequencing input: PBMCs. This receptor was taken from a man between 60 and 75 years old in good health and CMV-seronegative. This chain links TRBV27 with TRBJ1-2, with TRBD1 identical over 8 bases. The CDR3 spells CASSPPQRQGAHGYTF. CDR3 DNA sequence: TGTGCCAGCAGCCCCCCCCAACGTCAGGGGGCGCATGGCTACACCTTC.